One T cell receptor beta chain is described in this entry. No antigen is known for it. CDR3 length equals 14 residues. From 3,500 to 4,500 ng of total RNA, each TCR library was prepared. TCRdb reprocessed the 5' RACE reads, keeping one entry per CDR3 protein, no DNA. The listing contains over 200,000 distinct CDR3 sequences. This sample is drawn from a study of monozygotic twins with inflammatory bowel disease. Study observations and caveats: Twin pairs that were concordant did not differ from discordant pairs in repertoire similarity, possibly from limited power. Healthy co-twins had higher TCRbeta inverse Simpson diversity than their IBD twins.

This receptor was identified in a human donor with ulcerative colitis or Crohn's disease, or a healthy co-twin of an affected twin (not recorded which). The sample taken for sequencing was blood. The V call is TRBV12-3 or TRBV12-4, the J call TRBJ1-2; TCRdb's D call of TRBD1 is untestable without DNA. The CDR3: CASSETRGLGGYTF.